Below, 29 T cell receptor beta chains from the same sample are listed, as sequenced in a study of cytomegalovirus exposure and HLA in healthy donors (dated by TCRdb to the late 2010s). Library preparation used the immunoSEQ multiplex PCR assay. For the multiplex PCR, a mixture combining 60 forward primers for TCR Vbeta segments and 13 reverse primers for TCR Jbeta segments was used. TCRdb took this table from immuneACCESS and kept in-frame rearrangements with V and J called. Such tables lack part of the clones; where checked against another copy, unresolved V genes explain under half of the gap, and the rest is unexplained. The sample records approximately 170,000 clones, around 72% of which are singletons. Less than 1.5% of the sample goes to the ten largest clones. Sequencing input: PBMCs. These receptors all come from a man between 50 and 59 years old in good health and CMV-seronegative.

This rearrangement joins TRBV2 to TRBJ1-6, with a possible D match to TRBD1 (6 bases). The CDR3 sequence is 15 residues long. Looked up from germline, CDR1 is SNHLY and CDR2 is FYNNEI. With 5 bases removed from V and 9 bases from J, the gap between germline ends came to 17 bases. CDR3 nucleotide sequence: TGTGCCAGCAGTCCGGACAGCCTCCTTGGTTCACCCCTCCACTTT. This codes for CASSPDSLLGSPLHF.

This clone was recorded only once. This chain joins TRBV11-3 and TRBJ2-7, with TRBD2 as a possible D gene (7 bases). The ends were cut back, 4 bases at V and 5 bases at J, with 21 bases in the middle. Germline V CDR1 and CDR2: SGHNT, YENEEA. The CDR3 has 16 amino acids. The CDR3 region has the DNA TGTGCCAGCAGCTCTTCCCAAGGGGGGGCAAACGACGAGCAGTACTTC. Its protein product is CASSSSQGGANDEQYF.

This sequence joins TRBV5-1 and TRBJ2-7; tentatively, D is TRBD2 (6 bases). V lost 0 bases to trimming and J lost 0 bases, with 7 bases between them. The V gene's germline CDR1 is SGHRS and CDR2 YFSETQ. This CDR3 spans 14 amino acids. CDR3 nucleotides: TGCGCCAGCAGCTTGGTAGCGGTCTCCTACGAGCAGTACTTC. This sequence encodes CASSLVAVSYEQYF.

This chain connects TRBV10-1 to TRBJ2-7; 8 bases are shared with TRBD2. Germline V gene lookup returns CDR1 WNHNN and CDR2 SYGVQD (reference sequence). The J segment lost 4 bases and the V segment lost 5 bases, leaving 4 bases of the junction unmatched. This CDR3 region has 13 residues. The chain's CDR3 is CASSPGGTYEQYF. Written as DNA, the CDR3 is TGCGCCAGCAGTCCGGGGGGGACGTACGAGCAGTACTTC.

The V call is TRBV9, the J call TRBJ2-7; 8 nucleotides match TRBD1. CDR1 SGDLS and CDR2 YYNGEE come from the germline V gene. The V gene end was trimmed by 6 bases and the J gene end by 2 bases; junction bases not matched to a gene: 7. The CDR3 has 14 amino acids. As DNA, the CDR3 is TGTGCCAGCACCCCGACAGGGGAAGCCTACGAGCAGTACTTC. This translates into CASTPTGEAYEQYF.

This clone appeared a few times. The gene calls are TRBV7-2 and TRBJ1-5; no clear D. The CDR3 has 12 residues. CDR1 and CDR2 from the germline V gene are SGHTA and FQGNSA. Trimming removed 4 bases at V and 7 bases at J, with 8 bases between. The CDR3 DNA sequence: TGTGCCAGCAGCTCCCAGTCCCAGCCCCAGCATTTT. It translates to CASSSQSQPQHF.

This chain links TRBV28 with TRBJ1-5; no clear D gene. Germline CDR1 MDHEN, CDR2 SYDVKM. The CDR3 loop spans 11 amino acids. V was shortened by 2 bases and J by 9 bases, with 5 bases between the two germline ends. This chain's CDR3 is CASSLQWPQHF. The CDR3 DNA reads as TGTGCCAGCAGTTTACAATGGCCCCAGCATTTT.

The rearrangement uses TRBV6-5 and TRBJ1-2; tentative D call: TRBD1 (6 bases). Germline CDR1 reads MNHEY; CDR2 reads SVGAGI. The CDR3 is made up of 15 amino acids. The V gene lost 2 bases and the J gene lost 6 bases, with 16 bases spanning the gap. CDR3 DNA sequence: TGTGCCAGCAGTTACACTACTACAGGGAGGGATGGCTACACCTTC. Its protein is CASSYTTTGRDGYTF.

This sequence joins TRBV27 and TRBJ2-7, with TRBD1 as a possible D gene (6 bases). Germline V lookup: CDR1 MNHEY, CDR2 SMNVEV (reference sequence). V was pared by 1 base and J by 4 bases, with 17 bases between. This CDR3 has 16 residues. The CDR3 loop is CASSLLGASTKYEQYF. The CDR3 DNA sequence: TGTGCCAGCAGTTTATTGGGGGCCTCGACCAAGTACGAGCAGTACTTC.

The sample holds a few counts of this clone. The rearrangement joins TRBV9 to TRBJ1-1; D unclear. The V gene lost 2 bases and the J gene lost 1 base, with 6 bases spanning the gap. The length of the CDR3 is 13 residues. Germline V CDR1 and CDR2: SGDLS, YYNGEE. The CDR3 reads CASSVLQNTEAFF. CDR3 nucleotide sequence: TGTGCCAGCAGCGTTTTACAGAACACTGAAGCTTTCTTT.

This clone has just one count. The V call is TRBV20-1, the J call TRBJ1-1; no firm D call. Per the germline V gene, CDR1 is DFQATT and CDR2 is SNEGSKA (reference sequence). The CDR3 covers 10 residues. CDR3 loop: CSIRGDEAFF. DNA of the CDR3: TGCTCCATCCGGGGAGATGAAGCTTTCTTT.

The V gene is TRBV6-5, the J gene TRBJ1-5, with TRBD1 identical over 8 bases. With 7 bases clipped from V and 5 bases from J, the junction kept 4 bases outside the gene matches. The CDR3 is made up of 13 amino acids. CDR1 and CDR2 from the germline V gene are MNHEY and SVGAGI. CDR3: CASTPDRDQPQHF. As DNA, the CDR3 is TGTGCCAGCACCCCGGACAGGGATCAGCCCCAGCATTTT.

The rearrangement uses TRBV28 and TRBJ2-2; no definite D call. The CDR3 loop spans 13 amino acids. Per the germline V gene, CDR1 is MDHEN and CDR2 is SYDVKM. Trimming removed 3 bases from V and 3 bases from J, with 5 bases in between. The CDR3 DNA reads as TGTGCCAGCAGTTTGCAGTACACCGGGGAGCTGTTTTTT. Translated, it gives CASSLQYTGELFF.

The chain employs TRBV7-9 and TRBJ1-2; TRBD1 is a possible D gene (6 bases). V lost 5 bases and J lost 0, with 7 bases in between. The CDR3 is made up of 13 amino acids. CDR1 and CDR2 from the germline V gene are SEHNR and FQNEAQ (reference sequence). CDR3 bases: TGTGCCAGCAGCCCAGGGGCTAACTATGGCTACACCTTC. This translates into CASSPGANYGYTF.

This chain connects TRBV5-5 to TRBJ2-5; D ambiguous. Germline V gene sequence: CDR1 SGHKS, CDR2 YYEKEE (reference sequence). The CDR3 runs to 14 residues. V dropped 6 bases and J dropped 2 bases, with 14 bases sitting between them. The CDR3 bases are TGTGCCAGCATCCCCTCTAGAGCACAAGAGACCCAGTACTTC. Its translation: CASIPSRAQETQYF.

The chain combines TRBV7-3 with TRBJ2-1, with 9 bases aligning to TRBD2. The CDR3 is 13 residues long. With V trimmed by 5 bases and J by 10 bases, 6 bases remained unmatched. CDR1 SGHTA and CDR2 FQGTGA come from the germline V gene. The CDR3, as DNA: TGTGCCAGCAGCCCCGGACTAGCGAGAGAGCAGTTCTTC. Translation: CASSPGLAREQFF.

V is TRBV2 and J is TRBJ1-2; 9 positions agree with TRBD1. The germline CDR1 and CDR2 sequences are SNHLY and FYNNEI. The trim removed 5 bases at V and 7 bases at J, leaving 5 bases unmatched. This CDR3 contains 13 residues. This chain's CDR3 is CASSPGTGFGYTF. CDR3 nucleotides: TGTGCCAGCAGTCCCGGGACAGGGTTTGGCTACACCTTC.

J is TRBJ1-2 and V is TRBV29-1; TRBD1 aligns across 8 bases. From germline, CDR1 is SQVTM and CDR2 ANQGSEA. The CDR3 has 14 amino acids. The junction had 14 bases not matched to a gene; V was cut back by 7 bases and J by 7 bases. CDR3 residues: CSANEIQGGTGYTF. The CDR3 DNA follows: TGCAGCGCCAACGAGATACAGGGGGGCACTGGCTACACCTTC.

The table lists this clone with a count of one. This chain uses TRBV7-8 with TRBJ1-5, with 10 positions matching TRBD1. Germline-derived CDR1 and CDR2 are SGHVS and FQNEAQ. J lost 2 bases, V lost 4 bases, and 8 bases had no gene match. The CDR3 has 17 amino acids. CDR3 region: CASSSGQGQRGNQPQHF. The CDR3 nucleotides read TGTGCCAGCAGCTCGGGACAGGGGCAGAGGGGCAATCAGCCCCAGCATTTT.

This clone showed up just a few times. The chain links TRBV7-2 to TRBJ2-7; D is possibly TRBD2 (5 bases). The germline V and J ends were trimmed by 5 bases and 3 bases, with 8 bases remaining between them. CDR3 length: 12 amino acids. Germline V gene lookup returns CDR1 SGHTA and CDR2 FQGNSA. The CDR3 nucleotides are TGTGCCAGCAGCGCGGACTTCTACGAGCAGTACTTC. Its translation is CASSADFYEQYF.

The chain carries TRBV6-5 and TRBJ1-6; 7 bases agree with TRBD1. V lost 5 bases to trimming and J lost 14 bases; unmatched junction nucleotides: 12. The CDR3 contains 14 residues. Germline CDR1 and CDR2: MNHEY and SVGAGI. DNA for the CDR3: TGTGCCAGCAGTACGGGGACAGCCATTGGGTCCCTCCACTTT. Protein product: CASSTGTAIGSLHF.

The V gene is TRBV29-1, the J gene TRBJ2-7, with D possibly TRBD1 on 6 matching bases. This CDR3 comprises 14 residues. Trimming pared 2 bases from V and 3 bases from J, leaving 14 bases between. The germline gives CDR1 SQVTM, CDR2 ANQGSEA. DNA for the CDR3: TGCAGCGTTGAACGCCCACAGGGCCGCTACGAGCAGTACTTC. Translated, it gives CSVERPQGRYEQYF.

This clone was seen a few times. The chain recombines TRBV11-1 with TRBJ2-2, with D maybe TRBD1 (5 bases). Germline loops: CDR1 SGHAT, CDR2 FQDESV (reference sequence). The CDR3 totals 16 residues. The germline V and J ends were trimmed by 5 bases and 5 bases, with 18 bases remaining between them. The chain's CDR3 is CASSVQQAKLTGELFF. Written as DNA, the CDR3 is TGTGCCAGCAGCGTCCAACAGGCTAAGTTGACCGGGGAGCTGTTTTTT. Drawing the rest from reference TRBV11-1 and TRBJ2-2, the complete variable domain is EAEVAQSPRYKITEKSQAVAFWCDPISGHATLYWYRQILGQGPELLVQFQDESVVDDSQLPKDRFSAERLKGVDSTLKIQPAELGDSAMYLCASSVQQAKLTGELFFGEGSRLTVL.

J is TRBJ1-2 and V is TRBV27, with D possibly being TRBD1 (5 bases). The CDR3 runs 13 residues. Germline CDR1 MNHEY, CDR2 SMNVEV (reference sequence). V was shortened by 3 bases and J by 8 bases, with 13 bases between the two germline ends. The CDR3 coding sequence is TGTGCCAGCAGTTTGAGGGGCGGGGAGGGCTACACCTTC. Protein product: CASSLRGGEGYTF.

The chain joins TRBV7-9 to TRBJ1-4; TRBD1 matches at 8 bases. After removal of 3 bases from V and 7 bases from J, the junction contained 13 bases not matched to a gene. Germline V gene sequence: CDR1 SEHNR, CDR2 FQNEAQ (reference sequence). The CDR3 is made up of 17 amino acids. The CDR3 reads CASSFKGPTGALEKLFF. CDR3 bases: TGTGCCAGCAGCTTTAAAGGGCCGACAGGGGCGCTTGAAAAACTGTTTTTT.

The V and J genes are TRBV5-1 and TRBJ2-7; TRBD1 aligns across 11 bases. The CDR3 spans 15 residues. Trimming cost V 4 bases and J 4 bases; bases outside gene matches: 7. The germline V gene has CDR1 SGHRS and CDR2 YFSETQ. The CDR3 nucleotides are TGCGCCAGCAGCACGGGGGACAGGGGGATTTACGAGCAGTACTTC. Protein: CASSTGDRGIYEQYF.

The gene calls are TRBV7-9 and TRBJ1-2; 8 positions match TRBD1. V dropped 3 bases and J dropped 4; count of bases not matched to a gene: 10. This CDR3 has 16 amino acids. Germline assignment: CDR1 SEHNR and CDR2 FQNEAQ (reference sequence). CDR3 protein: CASSFSQGAPGYGYTF. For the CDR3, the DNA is TGTGCCAGCAGCTTTTCGCAGGGGGCGCCAGGCTATGGCTACACCTTC.

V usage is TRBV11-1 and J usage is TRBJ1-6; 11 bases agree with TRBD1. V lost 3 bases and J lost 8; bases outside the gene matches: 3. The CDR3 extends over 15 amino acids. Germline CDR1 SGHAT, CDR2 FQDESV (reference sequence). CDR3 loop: CASSLDRGHYSPLHF. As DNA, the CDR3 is TGTGCCAGCAGCTTGGACAGGGGGCATTATTCACCCCTCCACTTT. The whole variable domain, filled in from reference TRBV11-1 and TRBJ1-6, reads EAEVAQSPRYKITEKSQAVAFWCDPISGHATLYWYRQILGQGPELLVQFQDESVVDDSQLPKDRFSAERLKGVDSTLKIQPAELGDSAMYLCASSLDRGHYSPLHFGNGTRLTVT.

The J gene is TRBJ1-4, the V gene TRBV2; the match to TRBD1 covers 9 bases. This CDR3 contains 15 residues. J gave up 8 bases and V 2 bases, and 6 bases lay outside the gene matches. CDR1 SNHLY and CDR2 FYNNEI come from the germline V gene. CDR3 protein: CASSESGTGREKLFF. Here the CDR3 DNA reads TGTGCCAGCAGTGAATCCGGGACAGGGAGGGAAAAACTGTTTTTT.